This T cell receptor (beta chain) is from a study of T cells expressing NK-cell markers. General study points: The CD3+CD56-NKG2C+ fraction was also led by these clonotypes in a few donors.

The authors made TCR beta cDNA libraries by 5'RACE template switching. This switching added a universal primer site and UMIs. With the 5' RACE reads reprocessed, TCRdb shows one record per CDR3 protein and no DNA. Recorded here are 200,000 to 300,000 distinct CDR3 sequences; the top ten clones represent around 0.42%. The germline CDR1 and CDR2 sequences are SGHRS and YFSETQ. The CDR3 is made up of 16 amino acids. A remark on this clonotype: What it recognizes is unknown.

The TCR comes from a man between 18 and 35 years old in good health. The V gene is TRBV5-1, the J gene TRBJ2-1; TCRdb's D call of TRBD2 is untestable without DNA. Sequenced sample: blood T cells: a sorted CD56 or NKG2C T cell subset, CD4+ or CD8+ T cells, or bulk PBMC T cells (not recorded which). The chain's CDR3 is CASSLEGLARNNEQFF.